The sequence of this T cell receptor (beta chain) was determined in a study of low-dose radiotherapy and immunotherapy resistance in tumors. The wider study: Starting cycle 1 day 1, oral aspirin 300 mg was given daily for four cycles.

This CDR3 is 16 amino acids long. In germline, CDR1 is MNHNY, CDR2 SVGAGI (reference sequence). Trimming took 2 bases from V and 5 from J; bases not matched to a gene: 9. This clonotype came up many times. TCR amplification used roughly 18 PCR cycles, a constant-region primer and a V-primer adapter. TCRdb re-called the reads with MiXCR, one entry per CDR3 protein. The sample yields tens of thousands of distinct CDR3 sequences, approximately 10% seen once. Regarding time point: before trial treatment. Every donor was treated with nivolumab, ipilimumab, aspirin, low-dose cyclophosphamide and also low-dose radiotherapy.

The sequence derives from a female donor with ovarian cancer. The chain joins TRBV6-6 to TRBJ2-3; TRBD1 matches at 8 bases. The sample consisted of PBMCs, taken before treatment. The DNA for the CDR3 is TGTGCCAGCAGTTACCCCGACAGGGGAGAACGAGATACGCAGTATTTT. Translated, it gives CASSYPDRGERDTQYF.